The source of this TCR beta chain is a study of control samples from healthy donors and cancer patients. The ends were cut back, 5 bases at V and 1 base at J, with 11 bases in the middle. This CDR3 has 14 residues. The germline CDR1 and CDR2 sequences are MGHRA and YSYEKL. TCRdb's copy holds only in-frame clones and misses some; the assay was immunoSEQ multiplex PCR. This sample carries 55,000 to 65,000 clones, about 89% of them seen once, and the ten largest clones take 9.5% to 15%. Sequenced: PBMCs. The TCR sequence derives from a woman aged 55 to 70 with lung cancer. The rearrangement joins TRBV4-1 to TRBJ1-1; no definite D call. CDR3 in DNA: TGCGCCAGCAGCTCCCCGGGCGCGAACACTGAAGCTTTCTTT. This sequence encodes CASSSPGANTEAFF.